The 30 T cell receptor beta chains below all came from one sample that was sequenced in a study of blood T cell repertoires in COVID-19 (dated by TCRdb to 2018 to 2020). Receptors were amplified or captured by the immunoSEQ multiplex PCR assay. TCRdb took over this immuneACCESS table, retaining in-frame rearrangements with V and J assigned. Such tables are incomplete; in checked studies, under half of the missing clones stem from an unresolved V gene, and the remainder is unexplained. Present in this sample are hundreds of thousands of clones, just under 90% of which were seen just once. The ten largest clones add up to under 0.3% of the sample. The sequencing input was peripheral blood. The receptors come from a woman under 30 with acute or convalescent COVID-19.

The chain has TRBV7-2 and TRBJ1-2; D is perhaps TRBD1 (5 bases). The CDR3 is made up of 13 amino acids. The germline V gene has CDR1 SGHTA and CDR2 FQGNSA. V lost 7 bases and J 7 bases, leaving 16 bases between the germline ends. The CDR3 region has the DNA TGTGCCAGCACCCCCGGGACCGGGGGTGGCTACACCTTC. Translated, it gives CASTPGTGGGYTF.

The chain carries TRBV4-1 and TRBJ2-7; 7 nucleotides line up with TRBD1. The CDR3 runs to 15 residues. V lost 4 bases to trimming and J lost 1 base; unmatched junction nucleotides: 7. Germline V gene data show CDR1 as MGHRA and CDR2 as YSYEKL. CDR3 amino acids: CASSPWGRGSYEQYF. DNA for the CDR3: TGCGCCAGCAGCCCCTGGGGCAGGGGGTCCTACGAGCAGTACTTC.

The chain links TRBV6-4 to TRBJ1-2, with 10 bases that match TRBD1. The V segment lost 3 bases and the J segment 6 bases; nucleotides outside the gene matches: 4. The CDR3 loop spans 14 amino acids. Looked up from germline, CDR1 is MRHNA and CDR2 is SNTAGT. The CDR3 sequence is CASSETGTGDGYTF. As DNA, the CDR3 is TGTGCCAGCAGTGAAACCGGGACAGGGGATGGCTACACCTTC.

This chain uses TRBV5-4 with TRBJ1-2; 7 nucleotides match TRBD1. The CDR3 sequence is 13 residues long. Germline CDR1 reads SGHNT; CDR2 reads YYREEE (reference sequence). Trimming cost V 0 bases and J 8 bases; bases outside gene matches: 4. CDR3 in amino acids: CASSLGQGEGYTF. Written as DNA, the CDR3 is TGTGCCAGCAGCTTGGGACAGGGTGAAGGCTACACCTTC.

This clone was counted once. This chain uses TRBV6-5 with TRBJ2-3, with TRBD1 as a possible D gene (6 bases). Trimming took off 4 bases at V and 0 bases at J, with 11 bases between the two ends. This CDR3 comprises 15 residues. CDR1 and CDR2 from the germline V gene are MNHEY and SVGAGI. The CDR3 region has the DNA TGTGCCAGCAGTTTTAACAGGGCTAGCACAGATACGCAGTATTTT. Its translation: CASSFNRASTDTQYF.

V and J are TRBV7-9 and TRBJ1-1; TRBD1 matches 8 bases. The V and J ends lost 5 bases and 8 bases, in that order; junction bases with no gene match: 7. Germline CDR1 and CDR2: SEHNR and FQNEAQ (reference sequence). This CDR3 has 13 amino acids. The DNA of the CDR3 is TGTGCCAGCAGCCCGCCAGGGGGCGGCGAAGCTTTCTTT. Translating gives CASSPPGGGEAFF.

The genes are TRBV30 and TRBJ2-7; D remains unclear. The CDR3 consists of 12 residues. Germline-derived CDR1 and CDR2 are GTSNPN and SVGIG (reference sequence). Trimming stripped 1 base from V and 1 base from J, with 5 bases between. The CDR3 DNA follows: TGTGCCTGGAGTGGGCTGTCCTACGAGCAGTACTTC. This sequence encodes CAWSGLSYEQYF.

The V call is TRBV21-1, the J call TRBJ1-2; the table's D gene call, TRBD1, was not cross checked with the DNA. TRBV21-1 is a known pseudogene. The CDR3 sequence is 18 residues long. CDR3 DNA sequence: TGTGCCAGCAGCAACGAGGATGGAGCTACAGGGAATTACGACGGCTACACCTTC. Its protein is CASSNEDGATGNYDGYTF.

The chain combines TRBV11-2 with TRBJ2-3; D possibly corresponds to TRBD1 (5 bases). The V and J ends lost 5 bases and 5 bases respectively, with 8 bases between them. Germline V lookup: CDR1 SGHAT, CDR2 FQNNGV. The CDR3 has 12 amino acids. CDR3 protein: CASSPQGDTQYF. CDR3 in DNA: TGTGCCAGCAGCCCCCAGGGAGATACGCAGTATTTT.

CDR3 DNA sequence: TGTGCCAGCAGCGCCGGGACTAGCTACACCGGGGAGCTGTTTTTT. Translating gives CASSAGTSYTGELFF. The chain has TRBV5-4 and TRBJ2-2; 9 bases are a match to TRBD2. From germline, CDR1 is SGHNT and CDR2 YYREEE (reference sequence). J was trimmed by 3 bases and V by 4 bases; bases with no gene match: 4. This CDR3 region has 15 residues. Supplemented by reference TRBV5-4 and TRBJ2-2, the full variable domain reads ETGVTQSPTHLIKTRGQQVTLRCSSQSGHNTVSWYQQALGQGPQFIFQYYREEENGRGNFPPRFSGLQFPNYSSELNVNALELDDSALYLCASSAGTSYTGELFFGEGSRLTVL.

The V gene is TRBV4-1, the J gene TRBJ1-4; 9 nucleotides match TRBD1. Germline CDR1 MGHRA, CDR2 YSYEKL. The J segment lost 8 bases and the V segment lost 3 bases, leaving 4 bases of the junction unmatched. The CDR3 totals 14 residues. The CDR3 is CASSHNRGPEKLFF. The CDR3 DNA is TGCGCCAGCAGCCACAACAGGGGGCCCGAAAAACTGTTTTTT.

The chain employs TRBV7-9 and TRBJ2-1; perhaps TRBD2 as D (6 bases). The CDR3 is made up of 18 amino acids. Germline V lookup: CDR1 SEHNR, CDR2 FQNEAQ (reference sequence). V was shortened by 4 bases and J by 7 bases, with 26 bases between the two germline ends. As DNA, the CDR3 is TGTGCCAGCAGCTCCCTTAGCCCCGACGGAGGGCTCCGGAATGAGCAGTTCTTC. Protein: CASSSLSPDGGLRNEQFF.

The chain recombines TRBV5-1 with TRBJ2-7; 7 bases match TRBD1. Germline V lookup: CDR1 SGHRS, CDR2 YFSETQ. J was trimmed by 3 bases and V by 3 bases; bases with no gene match: 6. The CDR3 loop spans 14 amino acids. CDR3 in DNA: TGCGCCAGCAGCTCATCCTACAGGGGCTACGAGCAGTACTTC. Encoded protein: CASSSSYRGYEQYF.

The chain employs TRBV18 and TRBJ1-1; D is perhaps TRBD1 (5 bases). The CDR3 is made up of 11 amino acids. From germline, CDR1 is KGHSH and CDR2 LQKENI. V was clipped by 3 bases and J by 8 bases, with 7 bases between them. CDR3 DNA: TGTGCCAGCTCACCTCGACAGGAAGCTTTCTTT. Amino acids: CASSPRQEAFF.

This clone was counted a few times. This chain uses TRBV9 with TRBJ2-7, with D perhaps TRBD2 (7 bases). Trimming removed 2 bases from V and 4 bases from J, with 16 bases in between. Germline CDR1 reads SGDLS; CDR2 reads YYNGEE. This CDR3 has 15 amino acids. DNA of the CDR3: TGTGCCAGCAGCGTTGGGGGGGACACTGCTTACGAGCAGTACTTC. It specifies CASSVGGDTAYEQYF.

The CDR3 region is CASSLFGPSYGYTF. CDR3 sequence (DNA): TGTGCCAGCAGCTTATTTGGGCCGTCCTATGGCTACACCTTC. The V call is TRBV5-6, the J call TRBJ1-2; D gene unclear. V was cut by 2 bases and J by 4 bases, with 12 bases left in between. CDR1 and CDR2 from the germline V gene are SGHDT and YYEEEE. CDR3 length: 14 residues.

The gene calls are TRBV5-5 and TRBJ2-2, with D perhaps TRBD2 (6 bases). CDR3 length: 16 residues. Deletions cut 1 base from V and 4 bases from J, with 14 bases between. The V gene's germline CDR1 is SGHKS and CDR2 YYEKEE (reference sequence). The CDR3 sequence is CASSLSRGGGTGELFF. In DNA form, the CDR3 reads TGTGCCAGCAGCTTGAGTCGTGGGGGAGGCACCGGGGAGCTGTTTTTT. Using reference TRBV5-5 and TRBJ2-2 for the parts outside the CDR3, the full variable domain is DAGVTQSPTHLIKTRGQQVTLRCSPISGHKSVSWYQQVLGQGPQFIFQYYEKEERGRGNFPDRFSARQFPNYSSELNVNALLLGDSALYLCASSLSRGGGTGELFFGEGSRLTVL.

This chain joins TRBV20-1 and TRBJ1-4; D is possibly TRBD1 (5 bases). V lost 3 bases and J 8 bases, leaving 13 bases between the germline ends. The CDR3 covers 13 residues. The germline CDR1 and CDR2 sequences are DFQATT and SNEGSKA (reference sequence). The CDR3 DNA follows: TGCAGTGCTAGTTGGGGGGGAAGGGAAAAACTGTTTTTT. Its translation is CSASWGGREKLFF.

J is TRBJ1-5 and V is TRBV10-2; D gene ambiguous. Trimming took 7 bases from V and 3 from J, leaving 13 bases between them. This CDR3 comprises 14 residues. Germline V gene data show CDR1 as WSHSY and CDR2 as SAAADI. The chain's CDR3 is CASTSAVSNQPQHF. The CDR3 DNA reads as TGCGCCAGCACCTCGGCGGTATCCAATCAGCCCCAGCATTTT.

CDR3 nucleotide sequence: TGCGCCAGCAGTCGAGACAGGTCGTTTAACGAGCAGTACTTC. Protein product: CASSRDRSFNEQYF. This chain links TRBV5-1 with TRBJ2-7; D may be TRBD1 (6 bases). Germline V gene sequence: CDR1 SGHRS, CDR2 YFSETQ. This CDR3 is 14 amino acids long. V gave up 5 bases and J gave up 5 bases, with 17 bases separating them.

The chain has TRBV6-5 and TRBJ1-6; D possibly corresponds to TRBD1 (6 bases). Trimming took off 5 bases at V and 13 bases at J, with 15 bases between the two ends. Germline V lookup: CDR1 MNHEY, CDR2 SVGAGI. The CDR3 spans 13 residues. CDR3 amino acids: CASSPTGQTPLHF. Here the CDR3 DNA reads TGTGCCAGCAGTCCCACCGGACAGACGCCCCTCCACTTT.

This chain uses TRBV6-5 with TRBJ1-1; a possible D gene is TRBD1 (5 bases). The V end lost 7 bases, the J end lost 6 bases, and 18 bases lay between the germline ends. The CDR3 sequence is 14 residues long. From germline, CDR1 is MNHEY and CDR2 SVGAGI. CDR3 sequence reads: CASTKHSPGAEAFF. In DNA, the CDR3 is TGTGCCAGCACAAAACACTCCCCGGGGGCTGAAGCTTTCTTT.

This chain connects TRBV6-5 to TRBJ1-1; D uncertain. The length of the CDR3 is 15 residues. CDR1 is MNHEY, CDR2 SVGAGI, per germline. V lost 6 bases and J 1 base, leaving 15 bases between the germline ends. CDR3 in DNA: TGTGCCAGCAGGAGGGAAGGGAAGGGGAACACTGAAGCTTTCTTT. Protein: CASRREGKGNTEAFF.

This chain links TRBV3-1 (or the pseudogene TRBV3-2) with TRBJ2-7, with 7 bases aligning to TRBD1. V shed 5 bases, J shed 0 bases, and the junction held 7 bases outside the gene matches. Germline V lookup: CDR1 LGHDT, CDR2 YNNKEL (reference sequence). CDR3 length: 15 residues. In DNA, the CDR3 is TGTGCCAGCAGCTCCCAGGGGGTGCCCTCCTACGAGCAGTACTTC. Amino acids: CASSSQGVPSYEQYF.

J is TRBJ2-5 and V is TRBV5-1; 8 nucleotides align to TRBD2. After removal of 0 bases from V and 5 bases from J, the junction contained 18 bases not matched to a gene. The CDR3 has 19 amino acids. From germline, CDR1 is SGHRS and CDR2 YFSETQ. In DNA form, the CDR3 reads TGCGCCAGCAGCTTGGCGCCGTTATCGGGACTAGTAGGAGCGGAGACCCAGTACTTC. Protein product: CASSLAPLSGLVGAETQYF.

This clone came up a few times. The V and J genes are TRBV6-6 and TRBJ2-7; 8 positions agree with TRBD1. CDR1 and CDR2 (germline): MNHNY, SVGAGI (reference sequence). There are 16 residues in the CDR3. The V segment lost 0 bases and the J segment 5 bases; nucleotides outside the gene matches: 9. CDR3 in amino acids: CASSYSTPARGHEQYF. In DNA, the CDR3 is TGTGCCAGCAGTTACTCGACTCCTGCCAGGGGGCACGAGCAGTACTTC.

This chain uses TRBV5-1 with TRBJ2-7; 9 nucleotides align to TRBD1. The germline gives CDR1 SGHRS, CDR2 YFSETQ. J was trimmed by 4 bases and V by 2 bases; bases with no gene match: 4. The CDR3 extends over 14 amino acids. As DNA, the CDR3 is TGCGCCAGCAGCTTCGGACAGGGGCCTTACGAGCAGTACTTC. It codes for CASSFGQGPYEQYF. Looking up the rest from reference TRBV5-1 and TRBJ2-7 gives the full variable domain: KAGVTQTPRYLIKTRGQQVTLSCSPISGHRSVSWYQQTPGQGLQFLFEYFSETQRNKGNFPGRFSGRQFSNSRSEMNVSTLELGDSALYLCASSFGQGPYEQYFGPGTRLTVT.

Concerning this clone: Other DNA sequences in this specimen translate into the identical CDR3. This sequence joins TRBV24-1 and TRBJ1-2; 7 bases are shared with TRBD1. The V segment lost 2 bases and the J segment 4 bases; nucleotides outside the gene matches: 3. The CDR3 runs to 14 residues. Germline V lookup: CDR1 KGHDR, CDR2 SFDVKD. The CDR3 nucleotides read TGTGCCACCAGTGATTATGACAGGGCCTATGGCTACACCTTC. It codes for CATSDYDRAYGYTF.

Worth noting for this clone: The sample contains more than one DNA sequence encoding this CDR3. This chain joins TRBV18 and TRBJ2-7; 8 nucleotides agree with TRBD1. The germline CDR1 and CDR2 sequences are KGHSH and LQKENI. This CDR3 region has 15 residues. V lost 3 bases and J lost 2; bases outside the gene matches: 6. The CDR3 spells CASSPGQGATYEQYF. CDR3 bases: TGTGCCAGCTCACCTGGACAGGGTGCTACCTACGAGCAGTACTTC. The full variable domain, with the rest looked up from reference TRBV18 and TRBJ2-7, is NAGVMQNPRHLVRRRGQEARLRCSPMKGHSHVYWYRQLPEEGLKFMVYLQKENIIDESGMPKERFSAEFPKEGPSILRIQQVVRGDSAAYFCASSPGQGATYEQYFGPGTRLTVT.

The chain is built from TRBV3-1 (or the pseudogene TRBV3-2) and TRBJ1-1; 7 positions agree with TRBD1. Germline V CDR1 and CDR2: LGHDT, YNNKEL (reference sequence). Losses at the gene ends were 3 bases for V and 8 bases for J; bases not matched to a gene: 9. CDR3 length equals 14 residues. The CDR3 reads CASSQHRGLVEAFF. CDR3 in DNA: TGTGCCAGCAGCCAGCACAGGGGTTTAGTAGAAGCTTTCTTT.